Each of the 24 T cell receptor beta chains below was sequenced from the same sample in a study of control samples from healthy donors and cancer patients. Here immunoSEQ multiplex PCR was the method, and the copy in TCRdb shows in-frame clones only, minus some. The sample yields about 150,000 clones, around 96% seen once. Sequences were obtained from blood. These receptors were obtained from a man aged 35-49 years in good health.

The CDR3 here is CASSGTPGTTNEKLFF. The CDR3 DNA follows: TGTGCCAGCAGTGGGACCCCGGGGACAACTAATGAAAAACTGTTTTTT. The genes are TRBV7-9 and TRBJ1-4, with D possibly TRBD1 on 5 matching bases. The CDR3 totals 16 residues. V was trimmed by 6 bases and J by 0 bases, leaving 14 bases between them. The germline V gene has CDR1 SEHNR and CDR2 FQNEAQ (reference sequence).

The chain employs TRBV6-1 and TRBJ2-1; D is ambiguous. The CDR3 sequence is 13 residues long. The germline V gene has CDR1 MNHNS and CDR2 SASEGT. Trimming cost V 1 base and J 10 bases, with 11 bases left between them. The CDR3 nucleotides are TGTGCCAGCAGTGAAGTCCTCCTTTGGGAGCAGTTCTTC. Translated, it gives CASSEVLLWEQFF.

This clone was recorded once. The rearrangement uses TRBV11-2 and TRBJ1-2, with D tentatively TRBD1 (5 bases). V was pared by 5 bases and J by 7 bases, with 17 bases between. Germline CDR1 SGHAT, CDR2 FQNNGV. The CDR3 contains 14 residues. In DNA form, the CDR3 reads TGTGCCAGCAGCCCCACGGCCGGGGCCTTTGGCTACACCTTC. It is translated as CASSPTAGAFGYTF.

This rearrangement joins TRBV5-5 to TRBJ1-3; D remains unclear. V lost 4 bases and J lost 4, with 12 bases in between. CDR1 and CDR2 from the germline V gene are SGHKS and YYEKEE (reference sequence). CDR3 size: 14 residues. The chain's CDR3 is CASSGSQAGNTIYF. The CDR3 region has the DNA TGTGCCAGCAGCGGTTCCCAAGCGGGAAACACCATATATTTT.

The chain couples TRBV19 to TRBJ1-1, with 10 bases that match TRBD1. Germline CDR1 reads LNHDA; CDR2 reads SQIVND (reference sequence). This CDR3 is built from 14 residues. V shed 6 bases, J shed 4 bases, and the junction held 5 bases outside the gene matches. DNA for the CDR3: TGTGCCAGTAGGCTAGGGACAGGGGCCACTGAAGCTTTCTTT. This translates into CASRLGTGATEAFF.

The CDR3 reads CASSYSGGRTEAFF. The CDR3 nucleotides are TGTGCCAGCAGTTACTCCGGGGGGCGGACTGAAGCTTTCTTT. The chain couples TRBV6-5 to TRBJ1-1, with TRBD1 as a possible D gene (6 bases). CDR3 length: 14 residues. The V gene's germline CDR1 is MNHEY and CDR2 SVGAGI. The ends were cut back, 0 bases at V and 5 bases at J, with 10 bases in the middle.

This rearrangement joins TRBV27 to TRBJ1-2; D remains ambiguous. The germline gives CDR1 MNHEY, CDR2 SMNVEV (reference sequence). This CDR3 region has 15 residues. The V and J ends lost 8 bases and 5 bases respectively, with 21 bases between them. The CDR3 nucleotides are TGTGCCAGCGGACCAAGGGCCCTCCTAGTGTATGGCTACACCTTC. Translation gives CASGPRALLVYGYTF.

The chain has TRBV5-1 and TRBJ1-1; 11 positions match TRBD1. The CDR3 contains 17 residues. Unmatched junction bases numbered 5, after V lost 0 bases and J lost 1 base. Germline CDR1 SGHRS, CDR2 YFSETQ. CDR3 loop: CASSLVGQGARNTEAFF. In DNA, the CDR3 is TGCGCCAGCAGCTTGGTCGGACAGGGGGCCCGGAACACTGAAGCTTTCTTT.

This clone occurred once. The chain joins TRBV3-1 (or the pseudogene TRBV3-2) to TRBJ2-4; the D is unclear. The V gene lost 2 bases and the J gene lost 5 bases, with 7 bases spanning the gap. The CDR3 has 13 amino acids. Germline V gene data show CDR1 as LGHDT and CDR2 as YNNKEL (reference sequence). CDR3 bases: TGTGCCAGCAGCCAAATGACTCAAAACATTCAGTACTTC. Its protein is CASSQMTQNIQYF.

This chain uses TRBV5-1 with TRBJ1-4; D possibly corresponds to TRBD1 (5 bases). The CDR3 totals 15 residues. The V gene lost 4 bases and the J gene lost 0 bases, with 10 bases spanning the gap. The germline V gene encodes CDR1 SGHRS and CDR2 YFSETQ. DNA for the CDR3: TGCGCCAGCAGCGGGGACGGTGCAACTAATGAAAAACTGTTTTTT. Amino acids: CASSGDGATNEKLFF.

The chain links TRBV5-6 to TRBJ2-1; no firm D call. Germline lookup yields CDR1 SGHDT and CDR2 YYEEEE. CDR3 size: 13 residues. V shed 3 bases and J shed 8 bases, with 12 bases lying between them. Written as DNA, the CDR3 is TGTGCCAGCAGCTGGTGGGGTGGCGATGAGCAGTTCTTC. As protein: CASSWWGGDEQFF.

The rearrangement links TRBV24-1 to TRBJ2-3, with 8 bases fitting TRBD1. The ends lost 4 bases at V and 2 bases at J; junction bases unmatched: 7. In germline, CDR1 is KGHDR, CDR2 SFDVKD. The CDR3 sequence is 16 residues long. The CDR3 sequence: CATSEPRGHYTDTQYF. CDR3 sequence (DNA): TGTGCCACCAGTGAACCCAGGGGGCACTACACAGATACGCAGTATTTT.

The chain recombines TRBV5-1 with TRBJ1-1; TRBD1 agrees at 7 bases. The V segment lost 4 bases and the J segment 11 bases; nucleotides outside the gene matches: 11. Germline lookup yields CDR1 SGHRS and CDR2 YFSETQ. The CDR3 runs to 13 residues. The DNA for the CDR3 is TGCGCCAGCAGCGCCCATCAGGGGGGAGAGGCTTTCTTT. The encoded protein is CASSAHQGGEAFF.

The V and J genes are TRBV9 and TRBJ2-5; TRBD2 might be the D (7 bases). Germline assignment: CDR1 SGDLS and CDR2 YYNGEE. This CDR3 spans 16 amino acids. V lost 0 bases to trimming and J lost 1 base, with 13 bases between them. CDR3 sequence: CASSVAPGGFQETQYF. The CDR3 coding sequence is TGTGCCAGCAGCGTAGCCCCGGGGGGCTTCCAAGAGACCCAGTACTTC.

This chain joins TRBV18 and TRBJ1-1; tentative D call: TRBD1 (5 bases). From germline, CDR1 is KGHSH and CDR2 LQKENI. V shed 6 bases and J shed 2 bases, with 22 bases lying between them. The CDR3 is 17 amino acids. As DNA, the CDR3 is TGTGCCAGCTCGGAGAACAGGTTGAGGGGTGATAACACTGAAGCTTTCTTT. Amino acids: CASSENRLRGDNTEAFF.

The chain couples TRBV9 to TRBJ2-1, with 9 nucleotides matching TRBD2. Trimming at V came to 4 bases and at J to 1 base, leaving 18 bases not matched to a gene. Per germline, CDR1 SGDLS and CDR2 YYNGEE. This CDR3 has 20 residues. Written as DNA, the CDR3 is TGTGCCAGCAGCACCCCTTGGGGCGGGGGGGCCTCAGAATCCTACAATGAGCAGTTCTTC. Protein sequence: CASSTPWGGGASESYNEQFF.

The chain carries TRBV27 and TRBJ2-7; D is perhaps TRBD1 (6 bases). In germline, CDR1 is MNHEY, CDR2 SMNVEV (reference sequence). The CDR3 is 14 residues long. The V and J ends lost 3 bases and 7 bases respectively, with 16 bases between them. CDR3 sequence: CASSFSAGVGEQYF. CDR3 nucleotides: TGTGCCAGCAGTTTTTCAGCAGGGGTCGGGGAGCAGTACTTC.

This chain connects TRBV3-1 (or the pseudogene TRBV3-2) to TRBJ1-2; weak D call: TRBD1 (5 bases). Trimming took 0 bases from V and 8 from J, leaving 13 bases between them. Germline V lookup: CDR1 LGHDT, CDR2 YNNKEL (reference sequence). CDR3 size: 14 residues. CDR3: CASSQEWGRRGYTF. As DNA, the CDR3 is TGTGCCAGCAGCCAAGAGTGGGGACGGCGGGGCTACACCTTC.

The J gene is TRBJ2-3, the V gene TRBV7-6, with 8 nucleotides matching TRBD1. The CDR3 has 15 amino acids. Germline assignment: CDR1 SGHVS and CDR2 FNYEAQ. The trim removed 2 bases at V and 6 bases at J, leaving 7 bases unmatched. The CDR3 DNA reads TGTGCCAGCAGCTTACGGGGACAGGACAGTGATACGCAGTATTTT. The encoded protein is CASSLRGQDSDTQYF. Based on the CDR3 plus reference TRBV7-6 and TRBJ2-3, the full variable domain is GAGVSQSPRYKVTKRGQDVALRCDPISGHVSLYWYRQALGQGPEFLTYFNYEAQQDKSGLPNDRFSAERPEGSISTLTIQRTEQRDSAMYRCASSLRGQDSDTQYFGPGTRLTVL.

Turning to this clone: The sample carries other DNA sequences with the same CDR3. CDR3 loop: CASSLGGLANYGYTF. Here the CDR3 DNA reads TGCGCCAGCAGCTTGGGAGGATTAGCTAACTATGGCTACACCTTC. The chain couples TRBV5-1 to TRBJ1-2; D gene uncertain. From germline, CDR1 is SGHRS and CDR2 YFSETQ. This CDR3 has 15 residues. Trimming removed 0 bases from V and 0 bases from J, with 9 bases in between.

This chain connects TRBV19 to TRBJ1-2, with D tentatively TRBD1 (5 bases). Germline lookup yields CDR1 LNHDA and CDR2 SQIVND (reference sequence). This CDR3 region has 17 residues. V was clipped by 2 bases and J by 6 bases, with 22 bases between them. CDR3: CASSISPTPSGEHGYTF. The CDR3 DNA is TGTGCCAGTAGTATATCCCCGACGCCCTCGGGGGAACATGGCTACACCTTC.

The chain is built from TRBV24-1 and TRBJ2-7; TRBD2 is a possible D gene (7 bases). CDR3 size: 13 residues. In germline, CDR1 is KGHDR, CDR2 SFDVKD. Trimming took 1 base from V and 5 from J, leaving 8 bases between them. The CDR3 DNA is TGTGCCACCAGTGATTTAGGGGGGGACGAGCAGTACTTC. Translation: CATSDLGGDEQYF.

This clone was recorded once. The chain employs TRBV7-9 and TRBJ2-5, with 7 bases lining up with TRBD1. J lost 4 bases, V lost 1 base, and 12 bases had no gene match. Germline-derived CDR1 and CDR2 are SEHNR and FQNEAQ (reference sequence). The CDR3 covers 17 residues. The CDR3, as DNA: TGTGCCAGCAGCTTAGTTGTGACAGGGATCCATGGAGAGACCCAGTACTTC. As protein: CASSLVVTGIHGETQYF.

The chain joins TRBV4-1 to TRBJ2-1; no clear D gene. V was shortened by 0 bases and J by 0 bases, with 12 bases between the two germline ends. This CDR3 is 17 amino acids long. CDR1 and CDR2 (germline): MGHRA, YSYEKL. This CDR3 reads CASSQDRQLGSYNEQFF. CDR3 in DNA: TGCGCCAGCAGCCAAGATCGGCAGCTGGGCTCCTACAATGAGCAGTTCTTC.